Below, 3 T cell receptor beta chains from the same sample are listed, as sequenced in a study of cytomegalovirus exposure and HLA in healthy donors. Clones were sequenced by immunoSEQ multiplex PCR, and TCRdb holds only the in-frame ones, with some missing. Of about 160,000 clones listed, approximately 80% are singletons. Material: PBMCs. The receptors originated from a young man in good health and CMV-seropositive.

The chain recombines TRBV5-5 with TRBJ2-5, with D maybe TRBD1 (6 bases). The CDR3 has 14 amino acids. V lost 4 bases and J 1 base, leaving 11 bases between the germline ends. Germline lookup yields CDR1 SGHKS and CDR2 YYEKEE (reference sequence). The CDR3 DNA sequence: TGTGCCAGCAGCCTACAGGACAGCCAAGAGACCCAGTACTTC. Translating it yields CASSLQDSQETQYF.

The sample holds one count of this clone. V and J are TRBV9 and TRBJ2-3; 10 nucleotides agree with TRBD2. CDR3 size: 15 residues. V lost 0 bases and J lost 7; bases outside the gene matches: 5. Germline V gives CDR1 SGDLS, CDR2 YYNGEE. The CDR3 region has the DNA TGTGCCAGCAGCGTAGAAGGAGCGGGGGGGTATACGCAGTATTTT. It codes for CASSVEGAGGYTQYF. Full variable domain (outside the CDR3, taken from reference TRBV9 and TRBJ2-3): DSGVTQTPKHLITATGQRVTLRCSPRSGDLSVYWYQQSLDQGLQFLIQYYNGEERAKGNILERFSAQQFPDLHSELNLSSLELGDSALYFCASSVEGAGGYTQYFGPGTRLTVL.

The CDR3 is CASSRGTGPAEAFF. For the CDR3, the DNA is TGCGCCAGCAGCCGAGGGACAGGGCCGGCTGAAGCTTTCTTT. The V call is TRBV4-3, the J call TRBJ1-1; 9 nucleotides align to TRBD1. With 4 bases clipped from V and 6 bases from J, the junction kept 6 bases outside the gene matches. Per germline, CDR1 LGHNA and CDR2 YSLEER. The CDR3 totals 14 residues.